Reported below is one T cell receptor (beta chain). No antigen is known for it. No base-level quality is on record; no much larger clone is a single base apart. Using the deep immunoSEQ assay, multiplex PCR amplified TCR CDR3 regions from genomic DNA. Extracted genomic DNA from each cell subset was spread evenly across all wells of several immunoSEQ 96-well plates, with each plate serving as a replicate. For sorted subsets, around 0.2 ug genomic DNA, equal to about 30,000 T cell genomes, was loaded into each replicate PCR. Purified libraries were quantified with a Qubit 3.0 fluorometer, sized on a Bioanalyzer 2100, and re-quantified with the KAPA Library Quantification kit. A separate single-read 150-cycle Illumina NextSeq 550 flow cell was used to sequence each immunoSEQ 96-well plate. The published analysis was carried out like this. The immunoSEQ output contained only junctional sequences without quality scores, so filtering could not match that applied to full-length reads. Sequences were annotated with PyIR, a Python wrapper for IgBLAST v1.9, using IMGT germline references to assign V/J genes and CDR3. Reads were filtered out if the reads had weak V/J assignments (E-value above 1e-6), no CDR3, stop codons, out-of-frame junctions, or ambiguous translated residues. V3J clonotypes were defined as sequences sharing the same inferred V gene, J gene, and CDR3 amino acid sequence. To compute the percentage overlap between repertoires, the number of shared unique clonotypes was divided by the size of the smaller repertoire. Three approaches were used to assess repertoire richness: RTK rarefaction, the Chao1 estimator, and Recon v2.1 estimates of unobserved clonotypes. OLGA was used to compute generation probabilities for all TCRbeta clonotypes that the gDNA method yielded from a handful of donors. TCRdb provides this immuneACCESS table in a form limited to in-frame rearrangements. Some clones are lacking; in checked studies, under half of them reflect an unresolved V gene, and why the rest are absent is not known. V, J and clone size derive from that table, while D and trimming were established from the DNA sequence. This sample is represented by some 2,500,000 clones; just under 95% of them were singletons. The top ten constitute 0.3% to 0.4% of the sample.

The germline V gene yields SGHAT for CDR1 and FQNNGV for CDR2. For this chain, trimming is 5 bases at the V end and 1 base at the J end, and the number of junction bases without a gene match is 9. Counted from cysteine to phenylalanine, this CDR3 has 16 amino acids. The read is trimmed to its CDR3 DNA, 48 bases read in frame from base 1. Healthy HIV-negative adults with no recently reported acute infections or vaccinations were included as donors. Every donor was a Caucasian adult residing in Nashville, Tennessee, USA. CD4+ T cells were enriched by magnetic negative selection, after which naive cells were positively selected on CD45RA and the negative fraction was taken as the memory subset. Blood was obtained by leukapheresis, after which PBMCs were separated by Ficoll-Histopaque density gradient centrifugation and cryopreserved in liquid nitrogen vapor phase. Purity and quantity of every magnetically sorted T cell population were checked by analytical flow cytometry. Genomic DNA was isolated from every sorted fraction and measured by UV absorbance on a Nanodrop 2000c.

The sample originates from a study of shared clonotypes between healthy human individuals (TCRdb year 2020). About the full investigation: Three men and two women, aged 18 to 49 years, made up the cohort. Libraries were prepared and TCR repertoires were sequenced by different laboratories using diverse techniques, in order to increase sequencing depth and limit assay-specific biases. The study deeply sequenced blood TCR repertoires of five healthy adults to estimate repertoire size and the extent of clonotype sharing between individuals. Leukapheresis yielded between about 0.94 and 8.9 billion PBMCs per donor. For each donor, CD4 naive and CD4 memory were each given three plates, CD8 naive was given two plates, and CD8 memory was given one plate.

What the work shows at the level of the full study, not this receptor alone: Pairwise subsampling led to the expectation that sequencing depth would affect the degree of clonotype sharing among donors. Approximately 5% of naive CD4, 3.5% of naive CD8, roughly 2.4% of memory CD4, and around 0.42% of memory CD8 clonotypes were shared across several donors. Because the study included only a small number of donors, the genetic and exposure-history diversity represented was limited. Even with the large sequencing depth, rarefaction of the sorted-subset datasets indicated that sequencing was incomplete. Larger estimated clonotype richness was generally found for naive subsets than for memory subsets. Higher generation probabilities were observed for clonotypes shared by all four sorted-subset donors than for non-shared clonotypes. Sampling was restricted to blood, and TCR repertoires in tissues likely differ from the TCR repertoires found in blood.

Material: naive CD4+ T cells from PBMCs. The intended sense of this specimen's cell subset or site label: CD45RA+ positively selected. The sequence was obtained from a man aged 18-30 years in good health. Some clones in this sample may be carry-over from other donors' samples. The chain is encoded by TRBV11-2 joined to TRBJ2-7; TRBD2 fits 9 bases in the junction. The sequenced DNA is TGTGCCAGCAGCCTAAGGAATAGCGGGAGTTCCTACGAGCAGTACTTC. Its coded protein is CASSLRNSGSSYEQYF.